These T cell receptor beta chains were read from a single sample in a study of Graves' ophthalmopathy and Graves' hyperthyroidism. TCRdb analysed the multiplex PCR reads with MiXCR anew, one entry per CDR3 protein. The repertoire consists of some 400,000 distinct CDR3 sequences, with around 20% occurring once and the leading ten covering approximately 1.4%. The sample taken for sequencing was peripheral blood. The receptors were sampled from a young woman with Graves' ophthalmopathy. CDR3s leave out the opening cysteine and the closing phenylalanine or tryptophan. Each record gives: J gene, V gene, CDR3 protein.

j_gene: TRBJ1-5; v_gene: TRBV12-3/TRBV12-4; CDR3aa: ASSRTPDGNQPQH
j_gene: TRBJ2-7; v_gene: TRBV6-2/TRBV6-3; CDR3aa: ASSYSRRAGAFSYEQY
j_gene: TRBJ1-1; v_gene: TRBV7-9; CDR3aa: ASSPPPVLLRNTEAF
j_gene: TRBJ2-7; v_gene: TRBV6-4; CDR3aa: ASRADRPPYEQY
j_gene: TRBJ1-5; v_gene: TRBV6-2/TRBV6-3; CDR3aa: ASSYAVGWYNQPQH
j_gene: TRBJ2-5; v_gene: TRBV6-1; CDR3aa: ASSVRHIPQETQY
j_gene: TRBJ2-5; v_gene: TRBV3-1; CDR3aa: ASSAGPSPQETQY
j_gene: TRBJ2-7; v_gene: TRBV30; CDR3aa: AWEGQVVSGKQY
j_gene: TRBJ2-5; v_gene: TRBV7-2; CDR3aa: ASSTWTGKFTETQY
j_gene: TRBJ1-2; v_gene: TRBV24-1; CDR3aa: ATSDRTGPDGDGYT
j_gene: TRBJ2-7; v_gene: TRBV6-2/TRBV6-3; CDR3aa: ASSYSMDRGVSYEQY
j_gene: TRBJ1-5; v_gene: TRBV6-2/TRBV6-3; CDR3aa: ASSYSEDRGGNQPQH
j_gene: TRBJ1-5; v_gene: TRBV12-3/TRBV12-4; CDR3aa: ASSPGGGLPQH
j_gene: TRBJ1-3; v_gene: TRBV6-1; CDR3aa: ATMEEDTIY
j_gene: TRBJ1-5; v_gene: TRBV16; CDR3aa: ASASDPLFQPQH
j_gene: TRBJ1-1; v_gene: TRBV20-1; CDR3aa: STEGYRYTEAF
j_gene: TRBJ1-2; v_gene: TRBV6-1; CDR3aa: ASSEGQTLWGYT
j_gene: TRBJ2-7; v_gene: TRBV20-1; CDR3aa: SASPTGPYEQY
j_gene: TRBJ1-2; v_gene: TRBV30; CDR3aa: AGTTRGGTAHFGYT
j_gene: TRBJ2-7; v_gene: TRBV11-2; CDR3aa: ASSFDTHEQY
j_gene: TRBJ2-7; v_gene: TRBV11-2; CDR3aa: ASSSLQGRKNEQY
j_gene: TRBJ1-1; v_gene: TRBV2; CDR3aa: ASSVGTAQTSQAF
j_gene: TRBJ2-7; v_gene: TRBV7-9; CDR3aa: ASSGVPQYEQY
j_gene: TRBJ1-3; v_gene: TRBV18; CDR3aa: ASSLQGAYGNTIY
j_gene: TRBJ2-7; v_gene: TRBV20-1; CDR3aa: SARGGGNYEQY
j_gene: TRBJ1-2; v_gene: TRBV7-3; CDR3aa: ASSLTGTGNYGYT